The 19 T cell receptor beta chains below were found in one sample sequenced in a study of blood T cell repertoires in COVID-19. The table came from immunoSEQ multiplex PCR; TCRdb's copy has only in-frame clones and leaves some out. The sample records approximately 380,000 clones, 75% to 90% being singletons. The sequencing sample was made of peripheral blood. The receptors shown here come from a woman aged 18-30 years with acute or convalescent COVID-19.

The CDR3 reads CASGTDGQVYNEKLFF. DNA of the CDR3: TGTGCTAGTGGTACAGACGGACAGGTCTATAATGAAAAACTGTTTTTT. The genes are TRBV12-5 and TRBJ1-4; 7 bases align to TRBD1. The CDR3 consists of 16 residues. In germline, CDR1 is LGHNT, CDR2 FRNRAP. The trim removed 5 bases at V and 4 bases at J, leaving 10 bases unmatched.

There are many counts of this clone. The chain combines TRBV28 with TRBJ2-7, with 10 bases that match TRBD1. With 3 bases clipped from V and 0 bases from J, the junction kept 2 bases outside the gene matches. Germline values: CDR1 MDHEN, CDR2 SYDVKM. The CDR3 length is 15 residues. CDR3 sequence: CASSFGTGDSYEQYF. The CDR3 bases are TGTGCCAGCAGTTTTGGGACAGGGGACTCCTACGAGCAGTACTTC.

There are a few counts of this clone. The rearrangement joins TRBV18 to TRBJ1-4, with unresolved D. This CDR3 has 14 amino acids. V was cut by 5 bases and J by 4 bases, with 11 bases left in between. Germline CDR1 KGHSH, CDR2 LQKENI. Here the CDR3 reads CASSTTNGNEKLFF. CDR3 coding DNA: TGTGCCAGCTCAACGACAAACGGTAATGAAAAACTGTTTTTT. The full variable domain, with the rest looked up from reference TRBV18 and TRBJ1-4, is NAGVMQNPRHLVRRRGQEARLRCSPMKGHSHVYWYRQLPEEGLKFMVYLQKENIIDESGMPKERFSAEFPKEGPSILRIQQVVRGDSAAYFCASSTTNGNEKLFFGSGTQLSVL.

CDR3 residues: CASSRTGKDSNQPQHF. For the CDR3, the DNA is TGTGCCAGCAGCCGGACAGGCAAGGATAGCAATCAGCCCCAGCATTTT. The genes are TRBV6-2 or TRBV6-3 and TRBJ1-5, with 7 bases fitting TRBD1. The CDR3 is 16 residues long. From germline, CDR1 is MNHEY and CDR2 SVGEGT. Trimming removed 6 bases from V and 0 bases from J; junction bases left unmatched: 8.

The genes are TRBV18 and TRBJ1-1; no reliable D call. CDR1 KGHSH and CDR2 LQKENI come from the germline V gene. This CDR3 has 13 amino acids. Deletions cut 4 bases from V and 1 base from J, with 7 bases between. CDR3 sequence: CASSLDWNTEAFF. The CDR3 bases are TGTGCCAGCTCACTGGACTGGAACACTGAAGCTTTCTTT.

The V call is TRBV5-1, the J call TRBJ2-7; maybe TRBD2 (5 bases). The CDR3 sequence is 12 residues long. The V and J ends lost 3 bases and 7 bases respectively, with 11 bases between them. In germline, CDR1 is SGHRS, CDR2 YFSETQ. CDR3 DNA sequence: TGCGCCAGCAGCTCGGACTGGGGAGAGCAGTACTTC. Its protein product is CASSSDWGEQYF. The complete variable domain, with remaining parts taken from reference TRBV5-1 and TRBJ2-7, reads KAGVTQTPRYLIKTRGQQVTLSCSPISGHRSVSWYQQTPGQGLQFLFEYFSETQRNKGNFPGRFSGRQFSNSRSEMNVSTLELGDSALYLCASSSDWGEQYFGPGTRLTVT.

This clone was recorded once. The V and J genes are TRBV4-2 and TRBJ1-1; 9 nucleotides align to TRBD1. The CDR3 runs 15 residues. Per germline, CDR1 LGHNA and CDR2 YNFKEQ. The trim removed 4 bases at V and 4 bases at J, leaving 7 bases unmatched. The CDR3 region has the DNA TGTGCCAGCAGCCTCACAGGGGGCGCGTTCACTGAAGCTTTCTTT. It encodes CASSLTGGAFTEAFF.

The chain joins TRBV5-1 to TRBJ2-5; 8 bases align to TRBD2. CDR1 is SGHRS and CDR2 is YFSETQ in the germline V gene. The CDR3 covers 15 residues. The junction had 6 bases not matched to a gene; V was cut back by 0 bases and J by 5 bases. The CDR3 DNA is TGCGCCAGCAGCTTGGAAAGCGGGAGTAGGGAGACCCAGTACTTC. This translates into CASSLESGSRETQYF.

This chain joins TRBV19 and TRBJ1-3; D ambiguous. Germline CDR1 LNHDA, CDR2 SQIVND (reference sequence). The germline V and J ends were trimmed by 4 bases and 0 bases, with 13 bases remaining between them. This CDR3 is 16 amino acids long. CDR3: CASSTTMISSGNTIYF. The DNA of the CDR3 is TGTGCCAGTAGTACCACAATGATAAGCTCTGGAAACACCATATATTTT.

The genes are TRBV5-1 and TRBJ2-2; 11 positions agree with TRBD2. This CDR3 contains 18 residues. The trim removed 3 bases at V and 8 bases at J, leaving 15 bases unmatched. CDR1 and CDR2 (germline): SGHRS, YFSETQ. The CDR3 is CASSSIEIAGGPGGELFF. In DNA, the CDR3 is TGCGCCAGCAGCTCGATAGAAATAGCGGGAGGGCCTGGAGGGGAGCTGTTTTTT. The full variable domain, its missing parts supplied by reference TRBV5-1 and TRBJ2-2, is KAGVTQTPRYLIKTRGQQVTLSCSPISGHRSVSWYQQTPGQGLQFLFEYFSETQRNKGNFPGRFSGRQFSNSRSEMNVSTLELGDSALYLCASSSIEIAGGPGGELFFGEGSRLTVL.

This chain connects TRBV28 to TRBJ2-7; 9 bases match TRBD1. The CDR3 has 14 amino acids. Germline V CDR1 and CDR2: MDHEN, SYDVKM. Trimming took 11 bases from V and 3 from J; bases not matched to a gene: 11. The CDR3, as DNA: TGTGCCGGGAAGGGCCTGGGACAGGGCTACGAGCAGTACTTC. Residues: CAGKGLGQGYEQYF.

V and J are TRBV6-1 and TRBJ1-2, with D perhaps matching TRBD1 (5 bases). Germline CDR1 and CDR2: MNHNS and SASEGT. Between the trimmed V and J ends, which lost 3 bases and 0 bases, there was a span of 14 bases. The length of the CDR3 is 16 residues. The CDR3 region has the DNA TGTGCCAGCAGTGATCCCGGGCGGGGGACTAACTATGGCTACACCTTC. As protein: CASSDPGRGTNYGYTF.

The chain couples TRBV21-1 to TRBJ2-7; the table's D gene call, TRBD1, was not cross checked with the DNA. TRBV21-1 has pseudogene status. This CDR3 has 13 residues. The CDR3 is CASTDRSGYEQYF. The CDR3 DNA is TGTGCCAGCACCGACAGAAGTGGCTACGAGCAGTACTTC.

This clone turned up a few times. V is TRBV3-1 (or the pseudogene TRBV3-2) and J is TRBJ2-1, with D possibly TRBD1 on 5 matching bases. CDR3 size: 13 residues. Trimming stripped 5 bases from V and 9 bases from J, with 14 bases between. Germline CDR1 and CDR2: LGHDT and YNNKEL (reference sequence). The DNA of the CDR3 is TGTGCCAGCAGCGCCAAGGGGTACCCTGAGCAGTTCTTC. As protein: CASSAKGYPEQFF.

This clone was picked up many times. The chain has TRBV9 and TRBJ2-3; no reliable D call. The V end lost 0 bases, the J end lost 0 bases, and 5 bases lay between the germline ends. CDR1 is SGDLS and CDR2 is YYNGEE in the germline V gene. This CDR3 contains 14 residues. CDR3 DNA: TGTGCCAGCAGCGTAGTAGCTAGCACAGATACGCAGTATTTT. Translated, it gives CASSVVASTDTQYF.

This clone appeared a few times. The CDR3 sequence is CAWSVGGGAGYTF. The CDR3, as DNA: TGTGCCTGGAGTGTAGGAGGCGGCGCAGGCTACACCTTC. The chain uses TRBV30 and TRBJ1-2; D is undetermined. The V and J ends lost 0 bases and 8 bases respectively, with 13 bases between them. This CDR3 comprises 13 residues. CDR1 GTSNPN and CDR2 SVGIG come from the germline V gene (reference sequence).

The chain is built from TRBV27 and TRBJ1-5, with D uncertain. The V end lost 3 bases, the J end lost 5 bases, and 14 bases lay between the germline ends. CDR3 length: 15 residues. Germline CDR1 and CDR2: MNHEY and SMNVEV (reference sequence). The DNA of the CDR3 is TGTGCCAGCAGTTTTAGAGGAGGTCTGCATCAGCCCCAGCATTTT. It translates to CASSFRGGLHQPQHF.

V usage is TRBV28 and J usage is TRBJ1-6; D call uncertain. V was clipped by 3 bases and J by 7 bases, with 16 bases between them. This CDR3 has 16 amino acids. Germline V gene lookup returns CDR1 MDHEN and CDR2 SYDVKM. The CDR3 sequence is CASSFTSQESNSPLHF. DNA of the CDR3: TGTGCCAGCAGTTTTACGAGCCAAGAAAGCAATTCACCCCTCCACTTT.

This chain uses TRBV24-1 with TRBJ1-1, with 7 bases lining up with TRBD1. There are 16 residues in the CDR3. V shed 3 bases and J 1 base; nucleotides not matched to a gene: 7. The germline V gene has CDR1 KGHDR and CDR2 SFDVKD. In DNA, the CDR3 is TGTGCCACCAGTGATGACAGGGCTAGCGCGAACACTGAAGCTTTCTTT. It codes for CATSDDRASANTEAFF.